Sequencing of this T cell receptor beta chain was carried out in a study of control samples from healthy donors and cancer patients. Germline loops: CDR1 WNHNN, CDR2 SYGVQD (reference sequence). Trimming took 3 bases from V and 4 from J; bases not matched to a gene: 5. CDR3 size: 15 residues. In its sample, this clone was seen once. Data came from immunoSEQ multiplex PCR; TCRdb stores just in-frame clones and leaves some out. The sample consists of 97,000 or so clones, 92% of them appearing once. Sequencing input: blood. This chain connects TRBV10-1 to TRBJ1-5; TRBD1 matches 8 bases. The clonotype originates from a woman between 18 and 29 years old in good health. CDR3 coding DNA: TGCGCCAGCAGTGAAGGCAGGGGGCTTAATCAGCCCCAGCATTTT. The encoded protein is CASSEGRGLNQPQHF.